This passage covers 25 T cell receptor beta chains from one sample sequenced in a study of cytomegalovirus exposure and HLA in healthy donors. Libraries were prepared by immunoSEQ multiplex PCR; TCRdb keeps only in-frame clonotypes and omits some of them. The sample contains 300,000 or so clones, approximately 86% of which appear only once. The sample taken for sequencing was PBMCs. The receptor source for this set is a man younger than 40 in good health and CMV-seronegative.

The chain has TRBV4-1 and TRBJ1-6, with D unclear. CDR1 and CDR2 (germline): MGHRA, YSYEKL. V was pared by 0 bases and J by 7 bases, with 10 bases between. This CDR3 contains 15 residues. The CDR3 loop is CASSQETTGNSPLHF. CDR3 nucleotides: TGCGCCAGCAGCCAAGAAACCACCGGGAATTCACCCCTCCACTTT.

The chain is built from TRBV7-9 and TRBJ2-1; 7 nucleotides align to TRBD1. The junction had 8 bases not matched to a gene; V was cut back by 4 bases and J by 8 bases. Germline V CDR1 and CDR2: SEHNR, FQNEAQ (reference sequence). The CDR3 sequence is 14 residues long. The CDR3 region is CASSSSQDRYEQFF. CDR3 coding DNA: TGTGCCAGCAGCTCCAGCCAGGACAGGTATGAGCAGTTCTTC.

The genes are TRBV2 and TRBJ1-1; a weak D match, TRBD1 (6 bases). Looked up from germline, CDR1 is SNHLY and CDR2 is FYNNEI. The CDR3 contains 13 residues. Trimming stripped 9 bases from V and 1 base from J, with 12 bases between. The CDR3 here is CARQGSGNTEAFF. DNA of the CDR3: TGTGCCAGACAGGGTAGTGGGAACACTGAAGCTTTCTTT.

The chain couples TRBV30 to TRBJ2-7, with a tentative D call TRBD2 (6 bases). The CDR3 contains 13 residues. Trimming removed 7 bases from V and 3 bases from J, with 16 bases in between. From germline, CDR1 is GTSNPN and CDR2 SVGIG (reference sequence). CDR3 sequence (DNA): TGTGCCTCCGAAATGGGGGGAGACTACGAGCAGTACTTC. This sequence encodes CASEMGGDYEQYF. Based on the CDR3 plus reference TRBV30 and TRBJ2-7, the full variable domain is SQTIHQWPATLVQPVGSPLSLECTVEGTSNPNLYWYRQAAGRGLQLLFYSVGIGQISSEVPQNLSASRPQDRQFILSSKKLLLSDSGFYLCASEMGGDYEQYFGPGTRLTVT.

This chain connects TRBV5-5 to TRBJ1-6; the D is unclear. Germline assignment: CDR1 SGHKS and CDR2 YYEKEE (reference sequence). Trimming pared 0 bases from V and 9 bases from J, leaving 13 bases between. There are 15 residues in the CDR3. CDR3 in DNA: TGTGCCAGCAGCTTGGCCCCAGGCACGAGTTCACCCCTCCACTTT. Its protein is CASSLAPGTSSPLHF. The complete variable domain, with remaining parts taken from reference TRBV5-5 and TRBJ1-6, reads DAGVTQSPTHLIKTRGQQVTLRCSPISGHKSVSWYQQVLGQGPQFIFQYYEKEERGRGNFPDRFSARQFPNYSSELNVNALLLGDSALYLCASSLAPGTSSPLHFGNGTRLTVT.

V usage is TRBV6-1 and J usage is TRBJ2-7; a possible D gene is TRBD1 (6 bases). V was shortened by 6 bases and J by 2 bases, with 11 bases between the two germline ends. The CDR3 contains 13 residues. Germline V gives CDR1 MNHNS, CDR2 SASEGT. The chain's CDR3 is CASSVDRPYEQYF. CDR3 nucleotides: TGTGCCAGCAGCGTGGACAGACCCTACGAGCAGTACTTC.

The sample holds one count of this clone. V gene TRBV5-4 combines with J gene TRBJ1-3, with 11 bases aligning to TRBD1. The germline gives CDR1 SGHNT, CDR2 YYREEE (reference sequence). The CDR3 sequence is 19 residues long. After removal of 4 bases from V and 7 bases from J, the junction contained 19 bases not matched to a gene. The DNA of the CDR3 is TGTGCCAGCAGCCTGGGACAGGGGGGTCCCTCGAGGACAGAGAACACCATATATTTT. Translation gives CASSLGQGGPSRTENTIYF.

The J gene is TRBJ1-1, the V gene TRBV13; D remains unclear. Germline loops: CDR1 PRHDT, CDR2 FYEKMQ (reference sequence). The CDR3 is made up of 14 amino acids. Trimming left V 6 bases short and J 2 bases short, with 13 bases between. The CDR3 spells CASRRQGGNTEAFF. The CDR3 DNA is TGTGCCAGCAGGAGGCAAGGAGGAAACACTGAAGCTTTCTTT. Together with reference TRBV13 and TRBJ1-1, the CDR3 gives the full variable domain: AAGVIQSPRHLIKEKRETATLKCYPIPRHDTVYWYQQGPGQDPQFLISFYEKMQSDKGSIPDRFSAQQFSDYHSELNMSSLELGDSALYFCASRRQGGNTEAFFGQGTRLTVV.

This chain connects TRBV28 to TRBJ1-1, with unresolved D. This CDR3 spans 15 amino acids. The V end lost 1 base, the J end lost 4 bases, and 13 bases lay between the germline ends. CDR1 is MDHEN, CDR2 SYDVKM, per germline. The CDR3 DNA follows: TGTGCCAGCAGTTTATCGGAAGGTGGCGGCACTGAAGCTTTCTTT. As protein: CASSLSEGGGTEAFF.

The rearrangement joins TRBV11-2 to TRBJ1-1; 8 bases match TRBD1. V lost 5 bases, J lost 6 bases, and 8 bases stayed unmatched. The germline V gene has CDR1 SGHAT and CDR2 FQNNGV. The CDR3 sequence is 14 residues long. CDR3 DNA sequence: TGTGCCAGCAGCCTGGACAGGGCTGCCCCTGAAGCTTTCTTT. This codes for CASSLDRAAPEAFF.

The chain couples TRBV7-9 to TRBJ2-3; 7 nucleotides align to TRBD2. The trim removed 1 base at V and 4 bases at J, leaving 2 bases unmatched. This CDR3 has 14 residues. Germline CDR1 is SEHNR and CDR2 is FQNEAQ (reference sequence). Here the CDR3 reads CASSLGSGADTQYF. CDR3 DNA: TGTGCCAGCAGCTTAGGGAGCGGGGCAGATACGCAGTATTTT.

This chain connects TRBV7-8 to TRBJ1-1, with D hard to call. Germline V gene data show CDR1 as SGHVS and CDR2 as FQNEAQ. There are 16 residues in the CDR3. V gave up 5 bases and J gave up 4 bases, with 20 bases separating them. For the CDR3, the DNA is TGTGCCAGCAGCCACCCAGGCGGGGTTCGGGGCACTGAAGCTTTCTTT. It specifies CASSHPGGVRGTEAFF. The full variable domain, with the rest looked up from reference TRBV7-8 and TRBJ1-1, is GAGVSQSPRYKVAKRGQDVALRCDPISGHVSLFWYQQALGQGPEFLTYFQNEAQLDKSGLPSDRFFAERPEGSVSTLKIQRTQQEDSAVYLCASSHPGGVRGTEAFFGQGTRLTVV.

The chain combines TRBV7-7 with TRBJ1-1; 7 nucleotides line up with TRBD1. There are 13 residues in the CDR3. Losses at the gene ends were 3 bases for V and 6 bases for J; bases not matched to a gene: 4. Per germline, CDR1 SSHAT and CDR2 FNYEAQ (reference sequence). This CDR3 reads CASSLTGTSEAFF. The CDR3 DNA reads TGTGCCAGCAGCTTGACAGGGACTTCTGAAGCTTTCTTT.

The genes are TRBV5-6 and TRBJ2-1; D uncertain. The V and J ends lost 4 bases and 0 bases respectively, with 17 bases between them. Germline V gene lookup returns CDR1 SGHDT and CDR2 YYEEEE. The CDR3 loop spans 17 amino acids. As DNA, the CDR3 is TGTGCCAGCAGCCAGACTTGGATACCGAGCTCCTACAATGAGCAGTTCTTC. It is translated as CASSQTWIPSSYNEQFF.

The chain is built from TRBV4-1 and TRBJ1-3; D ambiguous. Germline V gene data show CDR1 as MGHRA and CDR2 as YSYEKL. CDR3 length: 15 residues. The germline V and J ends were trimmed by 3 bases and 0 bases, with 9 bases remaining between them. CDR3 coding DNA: TGCGCCAGCAGCCAGTACCATAGCTCTGGAAACACCATATATTTT. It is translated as CASSQYHSSGNTIYF.

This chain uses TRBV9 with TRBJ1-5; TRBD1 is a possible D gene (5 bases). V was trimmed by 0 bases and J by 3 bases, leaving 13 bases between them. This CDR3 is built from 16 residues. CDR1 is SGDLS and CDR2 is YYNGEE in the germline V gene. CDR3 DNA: TGTGCCAGCAGCGTAGGTGACAGCCGCGCCAATCAGCCCCAGCATTTT. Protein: CASSVGDSRANQPQHF.

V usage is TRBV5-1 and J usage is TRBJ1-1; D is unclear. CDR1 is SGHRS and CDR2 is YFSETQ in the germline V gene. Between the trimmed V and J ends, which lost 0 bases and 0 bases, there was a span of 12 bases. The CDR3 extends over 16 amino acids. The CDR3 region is CASSLAYVTVNTEAFF. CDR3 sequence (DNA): TGCGCCAGCAGCTTGGCGTATGTCACAGTGAACACTGAAGCTTTCTTT.

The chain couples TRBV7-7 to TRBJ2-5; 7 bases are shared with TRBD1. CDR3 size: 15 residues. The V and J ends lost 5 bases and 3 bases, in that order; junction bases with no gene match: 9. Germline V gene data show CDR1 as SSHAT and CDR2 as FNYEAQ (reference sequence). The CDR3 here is CASSPRTGQKETQYF. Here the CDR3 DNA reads TGTGCCAGCAGCCCACGGACGGGACAGAAAGAGACCCAGTACTTC.

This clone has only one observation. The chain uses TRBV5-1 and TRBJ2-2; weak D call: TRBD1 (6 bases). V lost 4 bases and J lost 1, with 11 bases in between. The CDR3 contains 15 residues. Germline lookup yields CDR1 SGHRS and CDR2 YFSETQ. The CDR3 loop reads CASSGGQKNTGELFF. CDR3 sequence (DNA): TGCGCCAGCAGCGGGGGCCAGAAGAACACCGGGGAGCTGTTTTTT.

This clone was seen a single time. The CDR3: CASSRQGPNTGELFF. CDR3 in DNA: TGCGCCAGCAGCCGACAGGGGCCGAACACCGGGGAGCTGTTTTTT. The chain recombines TRBV5-1 with TRBJ2-2; 8 bases are a match to TRBD1. Germline V gene data show CDR1 as SGHRS and CDR2 as YFSETQ. The CDR3 is 15 residues long. The junction had 2 bases not matched to a gene; V was cut back by 4 bases and J by 0 bases.

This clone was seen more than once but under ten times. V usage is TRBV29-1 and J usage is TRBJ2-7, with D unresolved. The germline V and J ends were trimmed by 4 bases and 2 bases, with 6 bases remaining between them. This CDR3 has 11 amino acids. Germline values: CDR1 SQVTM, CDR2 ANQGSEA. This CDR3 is CSVGDTYEQYF. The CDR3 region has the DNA TGCAGCGTTGGAGACACCTACGAGCAGTACTTC.

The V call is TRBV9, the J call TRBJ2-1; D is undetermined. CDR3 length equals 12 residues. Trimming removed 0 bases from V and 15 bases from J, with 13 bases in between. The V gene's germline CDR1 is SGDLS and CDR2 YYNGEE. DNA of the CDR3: TGTGCCAGCAGCGTAGGCCTAGGTCCCCTGTTCTTC. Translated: CASSVGLGPLFF.

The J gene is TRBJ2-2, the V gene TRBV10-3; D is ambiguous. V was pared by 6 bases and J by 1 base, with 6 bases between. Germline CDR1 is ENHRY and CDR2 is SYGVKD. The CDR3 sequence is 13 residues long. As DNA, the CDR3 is TGTGCCATCAGCGCAGGGAACACCGGGGAGCTGTTTTTT. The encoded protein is CAISAGNTGELFF.

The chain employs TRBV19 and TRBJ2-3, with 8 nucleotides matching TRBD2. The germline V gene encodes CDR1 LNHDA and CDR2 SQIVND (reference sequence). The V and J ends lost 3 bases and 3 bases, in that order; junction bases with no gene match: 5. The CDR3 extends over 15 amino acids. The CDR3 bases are TGTGCCAGTAGTATTTTTAGCGGGGCAACAGATACGCAGTATTTT. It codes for CASSIFSGATDTQYF.

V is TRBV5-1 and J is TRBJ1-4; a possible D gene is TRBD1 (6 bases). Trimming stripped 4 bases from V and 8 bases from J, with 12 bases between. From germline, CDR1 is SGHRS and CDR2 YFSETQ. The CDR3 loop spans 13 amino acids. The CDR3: CASSPGHLEKLFF. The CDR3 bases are TGCGCCAGCAGCCCGGGACATCTGGAAAAACTGTTTTTT.